The clone carrying this T cell receptor (beta chain) was detected a few times. These data come from a study of spatial heterogeneity in lung cancer. In the study overall: The donors comprised about 65 untreated early-stage non-small cell lung cancer patients. Alpha-chain sequences were consistently detected in smaller numbers than beta-chain sequences. More than nine raw reads, on average, carried each unique TCR and UMI combination.

CDR1 is SGHAT, CDR2 FQNNGV, per germline. The CDR3 spans 13 residues. V was trimmed by 8 bases and J by 0 bases, leaving 5 bases between them. Time point given: blood at routine non-recurrence follow-up after resection. TCRdb independently ran MiXCR on the 5' RACE reads; one entry per CDR3 protein. Of over 95,000 distinct CDR3 sequences detected, approximately 11% appear once; the ten largest clones hold roughly 26%. The specimen was PBMCs, collected at follow-up. This TCR derives from a female donor with early-stage non-small cell lung cancer. V usage is TRBV11-2 and J usage is TRBJ2-6; no clear D. The CDR3 DNA follows: TGTGCCAGCTTGATCTCTGGGGCCAACGTCCTGACTTTC. Its translation is CASLISGANVLTF.